Presented here are 26 T cell receptor beta chains from one specimen sequenced in a study of shared clonotypes between healthy human individuals. The method was immunoSEQ multiplex PCR; TCRdb's version includes in-frame clones alone and lacks a portion of them. The sample consists of 2 million to 2.5 million clones, nearly 97% of them appearing once. The material sequenced was naive CD4+ T cells sorted from blood. Described subset: CD45RA+ positively selected. These receptors originate from a man between 18 and 29 years old in good health.

The CDR3, as DNA: TGTGCCAGCAGCGGATCCAGCGGTTTGCAGTATGGCTACACCTTC. This sequence encodes CASSGSSGLQYGYTF. The V and J genes are TRBV5-5 and TRBJ1-2, with D uncertain. The V gene lost 4 bases and the J gene lost 5 bases, with 18 bases spanning the gap. The germline CDR1 and CDR2 sequences are SGHKS and YYEKEE (reference sequence). The CDR3 is 15 amino acids.

This chain links TRBV18 with TRBJ1-1; D is ambiguous. The ends were cut back, 0 bases at V and 1 base at J, with 9 bases in the middle. The CDR3 sequence is 15 residues long. The V gene's germline CDR1 is KGHSH and CDR2 LQKENI. The CDR3, as DNA: TGTGCCAGCTCACCACCGAGGGCGGGGAACACTGAAGCTTTCTTT. It specifies CASSPPRAGNTEAFF.

A remark on this clone: The same CDR3 is also encoded by other DNA sequences in this sample. This chain uses TRBV30 with TRBJ1-1; D uncertain. CDR3 length equals 12 residues. Germline loops: CDR1 GTSNPN, CDR2 SVGIG (reference sequence). V gave up 2 bases and J gave up 1 base, with 5 bases separating them. CDR3 region: CAWSPGNTEAFF. The CDR3 DNA reads as TGTGCCTGGAGTCCTGGGAACACTGAAGCTTTCTTT.

This rearrangement joins TRBV15 to TRBJ2-7; D is uncertain. The germline V and J ends were trimmed by 3 bases and 2 bases, with 14 bases remaining between them. This CDR3 spans 15 amino acids. The V gene's germline CDR1 is LNHNV and CDR2 YYDKDF (reference sequence). CDR3 in DNA: TGTGCCACCAGCAGGACCTTAATAGGGCCCTACGAGCAGTACTTC. Amino acid sequence: CATSRTLIGPYEQYF.

V and J are TRBV27 and TRBJ2-1, with TRBD2 matching 8 bases. This CDR3 has 15 amino acids. V shed 3 bases and J 4 bases; nucleotides not matched to a gene: 5. Germline CDR1 MNHEY, CDR2 SMNVEV (reference sequence). Here the CDR3 reads CASSFTTSGYNEQFF. The CDR3 bases are TGTGCCAGCAGTTTCACCACTAGCGGTTACAATGAGCAGTTCTTC.

The V gene is TRBV5-1, the J gene TRBJ2-2; no clear D. Trimming stripped 0 bases from V and 8 bases from J, with 11 bases between. From germline, CDR1 is SGHRS and CDR2 YFSETQ. The CDR3 sequence is 14 residues long. CDR3 bases: TGCGCCAGCAGCTTGGTGTCACGCGATGGGGAGCTGTTTTTT. Encoded protein: CASSLVSRDGELFF.

V usage is TRBV19 and J usage is TRBJ2-2; D gene uncertain. Trimming stripped 5 bases from V and 3 bases from J, with 10 bases between. This CDR3 region has 14 residues. Germline V gene data show CDR1 as LNHDA and CDR2 as SQIVND (reference sequence). This chain's CDR3 is CASSSVSDTGELFF. In DNA, the CDR3 is TGTGCCAGTAGTTCGGTTTCAGACACCGGGGAGCTGTTTTTT.

This chain joins TRBV7-2 and TRBJ2-7; weak D call: TRBD1 (5 bases). Trimming removed 1 base at V and 5 bases at J, with 9 bases between. Germline CDR1 reads SGHTA; CDR2 reads FQGNSA. The CDR3 extends over 13 amino acids. CDR3 in amino acids: CASSLGAGNEQYF. The CDR3 region has the DNA TGTGCCAGCAGCTTAGGCGCAGGGAACGAGCAGTACTTC.

This chain uses TRBV27 with TRBJ2-3; D call uncertain. The CDR3 contains 13 residues. Germline CDR1 is MNHEY and CDR2 is SMNVEV (reference sequence). The V end was cut by 3 bases, the J end by 6 bases, with 10 bases between. The CDR3 region is CASSFRHLDTQYF. The CDR3 DNA sequence: TGTGCCAGCAGTTTCAGACACTTGGATACGCAGTATTTT.

This rearrangement joins TRBV7-2 to TRBJ2-1; D unresolved. V dropped 7 bases and J dropped 7 bases, with 17 bases sitting between them. From germline, CDR1 is SGHTA and CDR2 FQGNSA. This CDR3 region has 14 residues. The CDR3 coding sequence is TGTGCCAGCACCTATCAGTTGGGAAAGAATGAGCAGTTCTTC. Encoded protein: CASTYQLGKNEQFF.

The rearrangement joins TRBV6-6 to TRBJ1-4; D not certain. The CDR3 runs to 15 residues. Trimming pared 5 bases from V and 2 bases from J, leaving 12 bases between. CDR1 and CDR2 from the germline V gene are MNHNY and SVGAGI (reference sequence). The DNA for the CDR3 is TGTGCCAGCAGTCTAGTGAGGACCACTAATGAAAAACTGTTTTTT. Translated, it gives CASSLVRTTNEKLFF.

The gene calls are TRBV10-3 and TRBJ1-5; D ambiguous. Germline V gene sequence: CDR1 ENHRY, CDR2 SYGVKD. There are 14 residues in the CDR3. Trimming pared 6 bases from V and 0 bases from J, leaving 9 bases between. The CDR3, as DNA: TGTGCCATCAGCGACACGTATAGCAATCAGCCCCAGCATTTT. Protein product: CAISDTYSNQPQHF.

This chain connects TRBV7-2 to TRBJ2-1; 8 nucleotides agree with TRBD2. Per the germline V gene, CDR1 is SGHTA and CDR2 is FQGNSA. The CDR3 spans 16 residues. Unmatched junction bases numbered 10, after V lost 5 bases and J lost 4 bases. CDR3 loop: CASSTLSGLGYNEQFF. For the CDR3, the DNA is TGTGCCAGCAGCACGTTGTCGGGACTAGGATACAATGAGCAGTTCTTC.

DNA of the CDR3: TGTGCCAGCAGCTTGGCCTCCGCCCGGGAGCTGTTTTTT. It yields the protein CASSLASARELFF. The chain joins TRBV7-9 to TRBJ2-2; no clear D gene. This CDR3 has 13 residues. Per the germline V gene, CDR1 is SEHNR and CDR2 is FQNEAQ (reference sequence). Trimming took off 3 bases at V and 9 bases at J, with 11 bases between the two ends.

This clone turned up a few times. The chain has TRBV29-1 and TRBJ1-1; D is possibly TRBD1 (6 bases). This CDR3 region has 14 residues. Trimming cost V 5 bases and J 1 base, with 14 bases left between them. Germline lookup yields CDR1 SQVTM and CDR2 ANQGSEA. The CDR3 spells CSVFRDKANTEAFF. The CDR3 DNA sequence: TGCAGCGTTTTCCGGGACAAGGCGAACACTGAAGCTTTCTTT.

V is TRBV5-6 and J is TRBJ1-2; 8 bases are shared with TRBD1. The ends lost 6 bases at V and 4 bases at J; junction bases unmatched: 8. The CDR3 contains 14 residues. Per germline, CDR1 SGHDT and CDR2 YYEEEE. In DNA, the CDR3 is TGTGCCAGCACCCCGTCGGACAGGGTCTATGGCTACACCTTC. It is translated as CASTPSDRVYGYTF.

Concerning this clone: Other DNA variants within this sample encode the same CDR3. The chain combines TRBV6-1 with TRBJ2-3, with 10 bases identical to TRBD1. With V trimmed by 4 bases and J by 1 base, 2 bases remained unmatched. There are 15 residues in the CDR3. Germline assignment: CDR1 MNHNS and CDR2 SASEGT. The CDR3 sequence: CASSGQGAGTDTQYF. The CDR3, as DNA: TGTGCCAGCAGTGGACAGGGGGCCGGCACAGATACGCAGTATTTT.

The V call is TRBV5-4, the J call TRBJ2-5, with 8 nucleotides matching TRBD1. CDR3 length: 17 residues. Germline loops: CDR1 SGHNT, CDR2 YYREEE (reference sequence). The J segment lost 2 bases and the V segment lost 3 bases, leaving 12 bases of the junction unmatched. Here the CDR3 reads CASSSGDRGNLQETQYF. The CDR3 DNA reads TGTGCCAGCAGCTCCGGTGACAGGGGAAACCTACAAGAGACCCAGTACTTC.

The gene calls are TRBV7-6 and TRBJ1-4; D unresolved. V was pared by 2 bases and J by 7 bases, with 8 bases between. Germline lookup yields CDR1 SGHVS and CDR2 FNYEAQ. This CDR3 contains 13 residues. CDR3 in amino acids: CASSLMIGEKLFF. CDR3 in DNA: TGTGCCAGCAGCTTAATGATCGGTGAAAAACTGTTTTTT.

Details on this clone: Its ends do not fully match the called genes, so a read error is possible. The rearrangement joins TRBV23-1 to TRBJ2-7, with a weak D call TRBD2 (5 bases). TRBV23-1 is an ORF for which the function is uncertain. The CDR3 loop spans 12 amino acids. The CDR3 DNA is TGCGCCCCTCGGGCTAGCTCCCACGAGCAGTACTTC. Its protein is CAPRASSHEQYF.

The chain combines TRBV6-6 with TRBJ1-2, with TRBD1 matching 7 bases. With 6 bases clipped from V and 5 bases from J, the junction kept 9 bases outside the gene matches. This CDR3 has 14 residues. CDR1 MNHNY and CDR2 SVGAGI come from the germline V gene (reference sequence). DNA of the CDR3: TGTGCCAGCAGCGATCAGGGGGGTCCTTATGGCTACACCTTC. Protein product: CASSDQGGPYGYTF.

V and J are TRBV7-9 and TRBJ1-2; no definite D call. Trimming pared 3 bases from V and 3 bases from J, leaving 5 bases between. The CDR3 has 12 residues. Germline-derived CDR1 and CDR2 are SEHNR and FQNEAQ (reference sequence). Written as DNA, the CDR3 is TGTGCCAGCAGCTTTTTAGACTATGGCTACACCTTC. Protein sequence: CASSFLDYGYTF.

This chain links TRBV6-1 with TRBJ2-2; no reliable D call. This CDR3 spans 13 amino acids. Germline V lookup: CDR1 MNHNS, CDR2 SASEGT. V shed 0 bases and J shed 4 bases, with 3 bases lying between them. The CDR3 sequence is CASSEAFTGELFF. The CDR3 region has the DNA TGTGCCAGCAGTGAAGCATTCACCGGGGAGCTGTTTTTT.

A single count supports this clone. This chain uses TRBV27 with TRBJ2-2; D not certain. The CDR3 loop spans 14 amino acids. The V and J ends lost 8 bases and 6 bases respectively, with 16 bases between them. Germline V gene data show CDR1 as MNHEY and CDR2 as SMNVEV (reference sequence). In nucleotides, the CDR3 is TGTGCCAGCGGGCTAAGCAGGAGTGCCGGGGAGCTGTTTTTT. Amino acids: CASGLSRSAGELFF.

The genes are TRBV30 and TRBJ1-2; D is uncertain. Germline CDR1 is GTSNPN and CDR2 is SVGIG (reference sequence). Trimming shortened V by 1 base and J by 2 bases, and 14 bases separated the two germline ends. This CDR3 is built from 15 residues. CDR3 DNA: TGTGCCTGGAGTGGCAGACTCTTCCGGAACTATGGCTACACCTTC. This encodes CAWSGRLFRNYGYTF.

The chain recombines TRBV29-1 with TRBJ2-5; tentatively, D is TRBD2 (5 bases). The CDR3 extends over 12 amino acids. V lost 6 bases to trimming and J lost 4 bases, with 12 bases between them. Per the germline V gene, CDR1 is SQVTM and CDR2 is ANQGSEA. This CDR3 is CSVGLYGETQYF. As DNA, the CDR3 is TGCAGCGTAGGACTGTACGGAGAGACCCAGTACTTC.